This TCR beta chain was identified during a study of cytomegalovirus exposure and HLA in healthy donors. Whole-study findings and limits: Testing in vitro showed a few CMV-associated chains specific for CMV antigens. While the bulk of TCR sequences proved rare, some public TCRs turned up in many donors.

V lost 8 bases, J lost 4 bases, and 4 bases stayed unmatched. Germline V gene data show CDR1 as MNHEY and CDR2 as SMNVEV (reference sequence). The CDR3 is 12 residues long. 13 Jbeta primers and 60 Vbeta primers were used for the PCR. Data came from immunoSEQ multiplex PCR; TCRdb stores just in-frame clones and leaves some out. This table has approximately 220,000 clones, around 80% appearing once. Donors counted as nominally healthy when sampled, yet unrecorded immune exposures were likely. Turning to this clone: Its antigen is as yet unknown.

Sequenced sample: PBMCs. The rearrangement links TRBV27 to TRBJ2-7, with 8 bases fitting TRBD1. The sequence was obtained from a man in his forties in good health and CMV-seronegative. The CDR3 nucleotides are TGTGCCAGCCGGACAGGGCGTTACGAGCAGTACTTC. Residues: CASRTGRYEQYF.